These 8 T cell receptor beta chains share one sample of origin, sequenced in a study of blood T cells in healthy people across ages. Next came a second PCR, run for about 7 to 12 cycles, which used a sample-barcoded 5' primer along with a J-beta primer mix. Via MiXCR, TCRdb re-called the 5' RACE reads, giving one row per CDR3 protein. The sample yields roughly 500,000 distinct CDR3 sequences, about 25% seen once. What was sequenced was blood. These receptors came from a woman in her seventies in good health.

This chain links TRBV6-2 or TRBV6-3 with TRBJ2-1; 9 nucleotides line up with TRBD2. The CDR3 extends over 15 amino acids. V lost 5 bases, J lost 5 bases, and 7 bases stayed unmatched. Per the germline V gene, CDR1 is MNHEY and CDR2 is SVGEGT. DNA for the CDR3: TGTGCCAGCAGTATCTACGCGGGAGGGAACAATGAGCAGTTCTTC. It is translated as CASSIYAGGNNEQFF.

This clonotype was seen ten or more times. The rearrangement joins TRBV7-2 to TRBJ1-5; D is unclear. The V and J ends lost 1 base and 4 bases respectively, with 8 bases between them. This CDR3 contains 14 residues. CDR1 and CDR2 (germline): SGHTA, FQGNSA. This CDR3 reads CASSLGRINQPQHF. The CDR3 DNA is TGTGCCAGCAGCTTAGGACGGATTAATCAGCCCCAGCATTTT.

CDR3: CASILQAGAWNEQFF. The CDR3 nucleotides are TGCGCCAGCATCCTCCAGGCGGGGGCCTGGAATGAGCAGTTCTTC. This chain connects TRBV4-3 to TRBJ2-1; possibly TRBD2 for D (7 bases). CDR1 is LGHNA, CDR2 YSLEER, per germline. There are 15 residues in the CDR3. Trimming took off 7 bases at V and 7 bases at J, with 20 bases between the two ends.

The rearrangement uses TRBV19 and TRBJ2-2; D remains ambiguous. This CDR3 has 11 amino acids. Trimming took off 9 bases at V and 5 bases at J, with 7 bases between the two ends. Germline assignment: CDR1 LNHDA and CDR2 SQIVND (reference sequence). This CDR3 is CASRRTGELFF. Written as DNA, the CDR3 is TGTGCCAGCCGTCGAACCGGGGAGCTGTTTTTT.

The V call is TRBV4-3, the J call TRBJ2-5, with D perhaps assigned TRBD1 or TRBD2 (5 bases each). The J call may not be correct, given that the DNA end is closer to TRBJ2-7. Germline V lookup: CDR1 LGHNA, CDR2 YSLEER. The CDR3 is 16 residues long. CDR3 loop: CASSQIGPGSSYEQYF. The CDR3 coding sequence is TGCGCCAGCAGCCAAATCGGCCCAGGGAGCTCCTACGAGCAGTACTTC.

The V and J genes are TRBV2 and TRBJ2-6; D is undetermined. Trimming took off 3 bases at V and 0 bases at J, with 3 bases between the two ends. The germline CDR1 and CDR2 sequences are SNHLY and FYNNEI. The CDR3 is made up of 14 amino acids. This chain's CDR3 is CASSDDSGANVLTF. CDR3 in DNA: TGTGCCAGCAGTGATGACTCTGGGGCCAACGTCCTGACTTTC.

In this sample, this clonotype turned up a few times. At one end the junction does not follow the germline gene, possibly because of a read error. The V gene is TRBV7-7, the J gene TRBJ2-5; 9 nucleotides agree with TRBD2. Germline V gives CDR1 SSHAT, CDR2 FNYEAQ (reference sequence). The CDR3 length is 15 residues. This CDR3 is CASSPGTSRSGTRYF. In nucleotides, the CDR3 is TGTGCCAGCAGCCCGGGGACTAGCCGGAGTGGGACCCGGTACTTC.

The chain has TRBV6-2 or TRBV6-3 and TRBJ2-1, with D possibly being TRBD1 (5 bases). The CDR3 is 15 amino acids. V was shortened by 4 bases and J by 0 bases, with 10 bases between the two germline ends. In germline, CDR1 is MNHEY, CDR2 SVGEGT. The CDR3 spells CASSWTTASYNEQFF. The DNA for the CDR3 is TGTGCCAGCAGTTGGACGACAGCCTCCTACAATGAGCAGTTCTTC.